Listed below are T cell receptor beta chains from one sample, sequenced in a study of shared clonotypes between healthy human individuals. Method: immunoSEQ multiplex PCR; TCRdb's copy keeps in-frame clones and lacks some. The repertoire has 660,000 or so clones, around 96% of them found once; the top ten carry about 0.12%. The sequencing input was naive CD8+ T cells sorted from blood. Receptor source: a woman aged 30 to 39 in good health. The CDR3 runs from the conserved cysteine through the conserved F or W. D genes are given only for firm matches. Only some rows state a clone size, as once, few, many or a class for expanded clones.

d_gene,abundance,v_gene,j_gene,CDR3aa,CDR3nt
-,-,TRBV2,TRBJ2-7,CASNGYEQYF,TGTGCCAGCAACGGATACGAGCAGTACTTC
-,-,TRBV9,TRBJ2-1,CASSPDSSYNEQFF,TGTGCCAGCAGCCCCGACAGTTCCTACAATGAGCAGTTCTTC
-,-,TRBV4-1,TRBJ2-1,CASSSRRGAPNEQFF,TGCGCCAGCAGCTCAAGACGTGGGGCGCCAAATGAGCAGTTCTTC
TRBD2,-,TRBV6-1,TRBJ2-7,CASSEESERGGLHEQYF,TGTGCCAGCAGTGAAGAGAGCGAGCGGGGGGGTCTCCACGAGCAGTACTTC
-,-,TRBV5-6,TRBJ2-7,CASSLGIGGTTSYEQYF,TGTGCCAGCAGCTTGGGGATCGGCGGCACGACCTCCTACGAGCAGTACTTC
TRBD1,once,TRBV4-1,TRBJ1-1,CASSQGQGLNTEAFF,TGCGCCAGCAGCCAGGGACAGGGCCTGAACACTGAAGCTTTCTTT
TRBD2,-,TRBV28,TRBJ2-7,CASSLSGSSYEQYF,TGTGCCAGCAGTTTGAGCGGGAGCAGTTACGAGCAGTACTTC
TRBD2,-,TRBV4-1,TRBJ2-1,CASSQGPLAGGSNEQFF,TGCGCCAGCAGCCAAGGGCCCCTAGCGGGAGGATCCAATGAGCAGTTCTTC
-,-,TRBV29-1,TRBJ2-7,CSVEGTDAYEQYF,TGCAGCGTTGAAGGGACAGACGCCTACGAGCAGTACTTC
-,-,TRBV27,TRBJ2-1,CASSLSVQSSYNEQFF,TGTGCCAGCAGTTTATCTGTCCAGTCGTCCTACAATGAGCAGTTCTTC
TRBD1,-,TRBV7-9,TRBJ2-1,CASSSGSTGAGEQFF,TGTGCCAGCAGTTCGGGGAGTACAGGGGCTGGAGAGCAGTTCTTC
-,-,TRBV29-1,TRBJ2-7,CSAGDRGPSYEQYF,TGCAGCGCCGGAGACAGAGGGCCCTCCTACGAGCAGTACTTC
-,-,TRBV14,TRBJ2-7,CASSQGLQNYEQYF,TGTGCCAGCAGCCAAGGTTTACAGAACTACGAGCAGTACTTC
TRBD2,-,TRBV27,TRBJ2-7,CATRDSGTSGIEQYF,TGTGCCACCAGGGACTCCGGGACTAGCGGGATCGAGCAGTACTTC
-,-,TRBV27,TRBJ2-7,CASSQAGSWVPGEQYF,TGTGCCAGCAGCCAGGCTGGGTCTTGGGTCCCCGGCGAGCAGTACTTC
-,-,TRBV13,TRBJ1-1,CASSLGRGTREAFF,TGTGCCAGCAGCTTAGGCCGGGGGACGAGAGAAGCTTTCTTT
TRBD1,once,TRBV27,TRBJ1-1,CASSLYQGANTEAFF,TGTGCCAGCAGTTTATATCAGGGGGCTAACACTGAAGCTTTCTTT
TRBD2,few,TRBV15,TRBJ2-1,CATSTWREGPNEQFF,TGTGCCACCAGCACGTGGCGGGAGGGCCCCAATGAGCAGTTCTTC
-,-,TRBV20-1,TRBJ2-1,CSAYERIEQFF,TGCAGTGCATACGAGCGGATTGAGCAGTTCTTC
-,-,TRBV28,TRBJ1-5,CASSQNEPQHF,TGTGCCAGCAGTCAAAACGAGCCCCAGCATTTT
-,-,TRBV7-8,TRBJ2-2,CASSRGPNTGELFF,TGTGCCAGCAGCCGGGGGCCGAACACCGGGGAGCTGTTTTTT
TRBD2,-,TRBV28,TRBJ2-3,CASSPRAGVVWTDTQYF,TGTGCCAGCAGTCCCCGCGCGGGAGTGGTGTGGACAGATACGCAGTATTTT
TRBD1,few,TRBV19,TRBJ1-5,CASSMWTGVNQPQHF,TGTGCCAGTAGTATGTGGACAGGGGTAAATCAGCCCCAGCATTTT
-,-,TRBV9,TRBJ2-1,CASSVGGEQFF,TGTGCCAGCAGCGTAGGGGGTGAGCAGTTCTTC
-,-,TRBV19,TRBJ2-1,CASSIDLLGRGRYNEQFF,TGTGCCAGTAGTATAGATCTTTTGGGCAGGGGAAGGTACAATGAGCAGTTCTTC
-,-,TRBV27,TRBJ2-7,CASSSLPSSYEQYF,TGTGCCAGCAGTTCCTTACCAAGCTCCTACGAGCAGTACTTC
TRBD2,-,TRBV5-1,TRBJ2-3,CASSLDGGSYSSTDTQYF,TGCGCCAGCAGCTTGGACGGCGGGAGCTACTCTAGCACAGATACGCAGTATTTT